One sample yielded the 11 T cell receptor beta chains listed below, sequenced in a study of naive and memory T cell subsets listed by TCRdb under 2017. The study described a robust, sensitive protocol for amplifying, sequencing and analyzing TCRs, using 3' ligation of a UMI-containing oligonucleotide to TCR cDNA. Libraries were built with UMI-ligation and nested PCR. Sequencer: Illumina MiSeq. The ligated cDNA was amplified by four rounds of PCR, in which nested alpha and beta constant region primers were used together with the SP2 primer. TCRdb ran its own pipeline on the public reads, namely fastp trimming at Q25 and MiXCR clone calling, and kept in-frame beta chains. Rows with one shared CDR3 protein collapse into an entry with the most common genes and DNA. This sample comprises about 25,000 distinct CDR3 sequences, around 5.2% of them detected only once. Around 7.4% of the sample is held by the ten biggest clonotypes.

The sample was blood. The receptors shown here come from an adult in good health.

This clonotype was detected ten times or more. The chain uses TRBV12-3 or TRBV12-4 and TRBJ1-5; the D is unclear. The CDR3 extends over 12 amino acids. V lost 6 bases and J 6 bases, leaving 9 bases between the germline ends. CDR3 protein: CASSSVGQPQHF. The CDR3, as DNA: TGTGCCAGCAGCTCTGTCGGTCAGCCCCAGCATTTT.

There are a few counts of this clonotype. This chain uses TRBV28 with TRBJ2-7; D not resolved. Germline values: CDR1 MDHEN, CDR2 SYDVKM. Trimming pared 5 bases from V and 0 bases from J, leaving 11 bases between. CDR3 length equals 14 residues. The CDR3 nucleotides are TGTGCCAGCAGTCACTCCTTAACCTCCTACGAGCAGTACTTC. Its protein is CASSHSLTSYEQYF.

This clonotype is categorized as medium-sized. V is TRBV6-2 or TRBV6-3 and J is TRBJ1-2, with TRBD1 as a possible D gene (5 bases). The CDR3 runs to 14 residues. V lost 6 bases and J 4 bases, leaving 15 bases between the germline ends. Germline V gene data show CDR1 as MNHEY and CDR2 as SVGEGT. CDR3 bases: TGTGCCAGCAGATTGAGGGGTGAAGGCTATGGCTACACCTTC. This encodes CASRLRGEGYGYTF.

The rearrangement uses TRBV7-6 and TRBJ2-5; possible D gene TRBD2, 6 bases. The V end was cut by 3 bases, the J end by 0 bases, with 20 bases between. CDR1 is SGHVS, CDR2 FNYEAQ, per germline. The CDR3 spans 18 residues. The CDR3 sequence is CASSFSGRTHAYQETQYF. The CDR3 nucleotides read TGTGCCAGCAGCTTTAGCGGCAGAACCCACGCGTACCAAGAGACCCAGTACTTC.

This clonotype was picked up many times. This rearrangement joins TRBV20-1 to TRBJ2-1, with D possibly matching TRBD2 (6 bases). The germline V gene encodes CDR1 DFQATT and CDR2 SNEGSKA (reference sequence). The CDR3 runs 16 residues. Trimming pared 2 bases from V and 3 bases from J, leaving 17 bases between. In DNA, the CDR3 is TGCAGTGCTAGACCCCCCGCTAGCGAGATCTACAATGAGCAGTTCTTC. It codes for CSARPPASEIYNEQFF.

J is TRBJ2-7 and V is TRBV5-4; D remains unclear. CDR1 is SGHNT and CDR2 is YYREEE in the germline V gene (reference sequence). This CDR3 is built from 14 residues. Trimming left V 2 bases short and J 5 bases short, with 14 bases between. DNA of the CDR3: TGTGCCAGCAGCTTTCCTGGCAGGTTGGACGAGCAGTACTTC. Its translation is CASSFPGRLDEQYF.

This clonotype was observed at least ten times. The CDR3 DNA sequence: TGTGCCATCAGTCTTCAGGGGAGGGTCGACGAGCAGTACTTC. Residues: CAISLQGRVDEQYF. The genes are TRBV10-3 and TRBJ2-7; perhaps TRBD2 as D (7 bases). Germline CDR1 and CDR2: ENHRY and SYGVKD. This CDR3 spans 14 amino acids. Between the trimmed V and J ends, which lost 5 bases and 5 bases, there was a span of 16 bases.

The CDR3 region has the DNA TGTGCCAGCAGTTACGGGGCCCCGGAGACCCAGTACTTC. Protein product: CASSYGAPETQYF. V and J are TRBV6-5 and TRBJ2-5; D is possibly TRBD1 (5 bases). V was clipped by 2 bases and J by 5 bases, with 9 bases between them. CDR1 and CDR2 (germline): MNHEY, SVGAGI. CDR3 length: 13 amino acids.

This clonotype was observed a few times. The chain recombines TRBV15 with TRBJ2-7; D is possibly TRBD2 (5 bases). Trimming took off 0 bases at V and 5 bases at J, with 11 bases between the two ends. There are 14 residues in the CDR3. Germline lookup yields CDR1 LNHNV and CDR2 YYDKDF (reference sequence). The CDR3 nucleotides read TGTGCCACCAGCAGAGAGGCGGGTAGCGACGAGCAGTACTTC. As protein: CATSREAGSDEQYF.

This clonotype has at least ten counts. The chain combines TRBV28 with TRBJ2-7; 12 bases agree with TRBD2. V shed 8 bases, J shed 3 bases, and the junction held 2 bases outside the gene matches. This CDR3 comprises 13 residues. Germline V gives CDR1 MDHEN, CDR2 SYDVKM. CDR3 nucleotide sequence: TGTGCCAGCCGACTAGCGGGAGTCTACGAGCAGTACTTC. This encodes CASRLAGVYEQYF.

This clonotype has a count of ten or more. The chain employs TRBV30 and TRBJ2-7; maybe TRBD1 (7 bases). This CDR3 is 14 amino acids long. Germline-derived CDR1 and CDR2 are GTSNPN and SVGIG (reference sequence). Trimming stripped 0 bases from V and 7 bases from J, with 16 bases between. The CDR3 DNA reads TGTGCCTGGAGTGTTATTACAGGGGCGGGGGAGCAGTACTTC. Protein product: CAWSVITGAGEQYF.